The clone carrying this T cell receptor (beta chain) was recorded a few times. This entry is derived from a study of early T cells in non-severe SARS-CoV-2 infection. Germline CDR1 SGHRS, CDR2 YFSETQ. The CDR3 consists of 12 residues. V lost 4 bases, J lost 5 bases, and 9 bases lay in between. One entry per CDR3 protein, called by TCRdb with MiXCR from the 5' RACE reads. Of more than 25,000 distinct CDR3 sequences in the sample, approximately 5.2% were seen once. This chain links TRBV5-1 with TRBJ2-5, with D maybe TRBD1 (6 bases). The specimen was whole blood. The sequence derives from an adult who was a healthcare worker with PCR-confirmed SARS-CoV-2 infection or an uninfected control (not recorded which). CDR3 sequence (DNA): TGCGCCAGCAGCCTCAGGGGTGAGACCCAGTACTTC. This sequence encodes CASSLRGETQYF.